This TCR beta chain was sequenced for a study of metastatic and nonmetastatic thyroid tumors. No patient had received any treatment before thyroid surgery. This clone was observed many times. V gave up 5 bases and J gave up 0 bases, with 14 bases separating them. Germline assignment: CDR1 SGHAT and CDR2 FQDESV (reference sequence). The CDR3 is made up of 16 amino acids. TCRdb reanalyzed the PCR reads with MiXCR. The sample yields some 25,000 clones, 20% to 25% seen once. The TCR originated in a male donor with papillary thyroid cancer or a benign thyroid nodule (not recorded which). Some clones in this sample may be carry-over from other donors' samples. Sequenced input: blood. V and J are TRBV11-1 and TRBJ2-4; D tentatively reads TRBD1 or TRBD2 (5 bases each). The CDR3 DNA reads as TGTGCCAGCAGCCCCGGGACCCGACTAGCCAAAAACATTCAGTACTTC. It specifies CASSPGTRLAKNIQYF. Full variable domain (outside the CDR3, taken from reference TRBV11-1 and TRBJ2-4): EAEVAQSPRYKITEKSQAVAFWCDPISGHATLYWYRQILGQGPELLVQFQDESVVDDSQLPKDRFSAERLKGVDSTLKIQPAELGDSAMYLCASSPGTRLAKNIQYFGAGTRLSVL.